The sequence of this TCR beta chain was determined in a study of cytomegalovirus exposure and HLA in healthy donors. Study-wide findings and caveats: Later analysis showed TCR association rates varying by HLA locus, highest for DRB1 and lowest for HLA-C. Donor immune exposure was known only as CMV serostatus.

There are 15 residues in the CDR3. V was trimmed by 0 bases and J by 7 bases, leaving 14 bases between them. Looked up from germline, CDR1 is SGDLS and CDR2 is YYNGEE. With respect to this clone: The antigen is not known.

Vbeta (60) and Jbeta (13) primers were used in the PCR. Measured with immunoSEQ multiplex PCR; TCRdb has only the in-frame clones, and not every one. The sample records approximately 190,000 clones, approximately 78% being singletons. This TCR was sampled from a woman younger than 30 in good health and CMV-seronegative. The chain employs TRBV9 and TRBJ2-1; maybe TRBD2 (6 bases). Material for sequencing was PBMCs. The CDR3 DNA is TGTGCCAGCAGCGTAGGCGGGAACGTAGGGAATGAGCAGTTCTTC. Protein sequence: CASSVGGNVGNEQFF.